Listed below are T cell receptor beta chains from one sample, sequenced in a study of early T cells in non-severe SARS-CoV-2 infection. MiXCR was run by TCRdb on the 5' RACE reads, yielding one entry per CDR3 protein. The sample consists of about 70,000 distinct CDR3 sequences, about a tenth of them appearing once. The material was whole blood, obtained at baseline. These receptors were obtained from an adult who was a healthcare worker with PCR-confirmed SARS-CoV-2 infection or an uninfected control (not recorded which). The CDR3 runs from the conserved cysteine through the conserved F or W. D genes are given only for firm matches. Size is omitted from some rows. Given values are once, few, many or a class for expanded clones.

j_gene: TRBJ1-1; abundance: NA; d_gene: NA; v_gene: TRBV9; CDR3nt: TGTGCCAGCAGCGTAGGATGGCGCATGAACACTGAAGCTTTCTTT; CDR3aa: CASSVGWRMNTEAFF
j_gene: TRBJ2-3; abundance: many; d_gene: NA; v_gene: TRBV6-1; CDR3nt: TGTGCCAGCAAAGAGGTGGGGGTCACAGATACGCAGTATTTT; CDR3aa: CASKEVGVTDTQYF
j_gene: TRBJ2-3; abundance: few; d_gene: TRBD2; v_gene: TRBV7-9; CDR3nt: TGTGCCAGCAGCCCTAGCGGGTACTTCACAGATACGCAGTATTTT; CDR3aa: CASSPSGYFTDTQYF
j_gene: TRBJ2-3; abundance: few; d_gene: NA; v_gene: TRBV20-1; CDR3nt: TGCAGTGCTAGACCGTCGGGATCCGGCGATACGCAGTATTTT; CDR3aa: CSARPSGSGDTQYF
j_gene: TRBJ2-7; abundance: NA; d_gene: NA; v_gene: TRBV7-6; CDR3nt: TGTGCCAGCAGCCCGGTGGGGGGAAGCTCCGAGCAGTACTTC; CDR3aa: CASSPVGGSSEQYF
j_gene: TRBJ2-2; abundance: NA; d_gene: NA; v_gene: TRBV3-1; CDR3nt: TGTGCCAGCAGCCACCAGGGTTCCACCGGGGAGCTGTTTTTT; CDR3aa: CASSHQGSTGELFF
j_gene: TRBJ2-7; abundance: few; d_gene: NA; v_gene: TRBV4-2; CDR3nt: TGTGCCAGCAGCCAAGATCTATTGGCAAACTACGAGCAGTACTTC; CDR3aa: CASSQDLLANYEQYF
j_gene: TRBJ1-6; abundance: few; d_gene: TRBD1; v_gene: TRBV6-1; CDR3nt: TGTGCCAGCAGTTCCGGACAGGCCAATTCACCCCTCCACTTT; CDR3aa: CASSSGQANSPLHF
j_gene: TRBJ1-5; abundance: many; d_gene: TRBD1; v_gene: TRBV20-1; CDR3nt: TGCAGTGCTTGGGAGGGGACAGGGGGCGCTTATGGCAATCAGCCCCAGCATTTT; CDR3aa: CSAWEGTGGAYGNQPQHF
j_gene: TRBJ2-3; abundance: few; d_gene: NA; v_gene: TRBV28; CDR3nt: TGTGCCAGCACCCCCCCCGGGCGCACAGATACGCAGTATTTT; CDR3aa: CASTPPGRTDTQYF
j_gene: TRBJ2-5; abundance: many; d_gene: NA; v_gene: TRBV20-1; CDR3nt: TGCAGTGCTAGAGATGTGGGCAGGGGTGATGAGACCCAGTACTTC; CDR3aa: CSARDVGRGDETQYF
j_gene: TRBJ2-1; abundance: NA; d_gene: NA; v_gene: TRBV7-2; CDR3nt: TGTGCCAGCAGCTTAGAGGTGCGGCCCGGATCCTTAAGCTCCTACAATGAGCAGTTCTTC; CDR3aa: CASSLEVRPGSLSSYNEQFF
j_gene: TRBJ2-1; abundance: many; d_gene: TRBD2; v_gene: TRBV29-1; CDR3nt: TGCAGCGTTGAGGGAGCGGGGTTCTCCTACAATGAGCAGTTCTTC; CDR3aa: CSVEGAGFSYNEQFF
j_gene: TRBJ1-3; abundance: few; d_gene: NA; v_gene: TRBV6-1; CDR3nt: TGTGCCAGCAGTGATTCCCTCGCGCCCGGAAACACCATATATTTT; CDR3aa: CASSDSLAPGNTIYF
j_gene: TRBJ2-7; abundance: many; d_gene: NA; v_gene: TRBV28; CDR3nt: TGTGCCAGCAGTACAGGGTACTACGAGCAGTACTTC; CDR3aa: CASSTGYYEQYF
j_gene: TRBJ2-5; abundance: many; d_gene: NA; v_gene: TRBV7-6; CDR3nt: TGTGCCAGCAGCCGCGTGGGGGAGACCCAGTACTTC; CDR3aa: CASSRVGETQYF
j_gene: TRBJ1-1; abundance: many; d_gene: NA; v_gene: TRBV11-2; CDR3nt: TGTGCCAGCAGCTTAGATAGGGTGAACACTGAAGCTTTCTTT; CDR3aa: CASSLDRVNTEAFF
j_gene: TRBJ2-2; abundance: many; d_gene: NA; v_gene: TRBV7-2; CDR3nt: TGTGCCAGCAGCTCACCCTCAAGAGGCACCGGGGAGCTGTTTTTT; CDR3aa: CASSSPSRGTGELFF
j_gene: TRBJ2-1; abundance: NA; d_gene: NA; v_gene: TRBV6-4; CDR3nt: TGTGCCAGCAGTGACGTTCCTAGCAGTTGGAATGAGCAGTTCTTC; CDR3aa: CASSDVPSSWNEQFF
j_gene: TRBJ2-1; abundance: NA; d_gene: TRBD2; v_gene: TRBV28; CDR3nt: TGTGCCAGCAGCCCTAGGGGCGGGAGGCCGAATGAGCAGTTCTTC; CDR3aa: CASSPRGGRPNEQFF
j_gene: TRBJ2-7; abundance: NA; d_gene: NA; v_gene: TRBV7-9; CDR3nt: TGTGCCAGCAGCTCGTTAGGGGACGCCTACGAGCAGTACTTC; CDR3aa: CASSSLGDAYEQYF
j_gene: TRBJ2-7; abundance: few; d_gene: NA; v_gene: TRBV7-2; CDR3nt: TGTGCCAGCAGCCACCGCCGTGGGCCTAGCTCCTACGAGCAGTACTTC; CDR3aa: CASSHRRGPSSYEQYF
j_gene: TRBJ2-5; abundance: many; d_gene: TRBD1; v_gene: TRBV20-1; CDR3nt: TGCAGTGCTAGAGCCGGGACAGGGGAAGAGACCCAGTACTTC; CDR3aa: CSARAGTGEETQYF
j_gene: TRBJ2-4; abundance: NA; d_gene: TRBD2; v_gene: TRBV19; CDR3nt: TGTGCCAGTAGTTCTCAATGGACTAGCCCGTCCAAAAACATTCAGTACTTC; CDR3aa: CASSSQWTSPSKNIQYF
j_gene: TRBJ1-1; abundance: NA; d_gene: NA; v_gene: TRBV7-9; CDR3nt: TGTGCCAGCAGCACCCGACAGAAAAACACTGAAGCTTTCTTT; CDR3aa: CASSTRQKNTEAFF
j_gene: TRBJ2-7; abundance: NA; d_gene: NA; v_gene: TRBV29-1; CDR3nt: TGCAGCGCCGGTCATCTCACCTACGAGCAGTACTTC; CDR3aa: CSAGHLTYEQYF
j_gene: TRBJ1-5; abundance: many; d_gene: NA; v_gene: TRBV12-3/TRBV12-4; CDR3nt: TGTGCCAGCAGTTTAGGCAGGGGTGGCAATCAGCCCCAGCATTTT; CDR3aa: CASSLGRGGNQPQHF
j_gene: TRBJ2-1; abundance: NA; d_gene: NA; v_gene: TRBV11-2; CDR3nt: TGTGCCAGCATTTCCGAGCGATACAATGAGCAGTTCTTC; CDR3aa: CASISERYNEQFF
j_gene: TRBJ2-3; abundance: many; d_gene: NA; v_gene: TRBV10-3; CDR3nt: TGTGCCATCAGTGAGTCGGTGGGTAGCACAGATACGCAGTATTTT; CDR3aa: CAISESVGSTDTQYF